These 23 T cell receptor beta chains share one sample of origin, sequenced in a study of blood T cell repertoires in COVID-19. Method: immunoSEQ multiplex PCR; TCRdb's copy keeps in-frame clones and lacks some. The table lists 150,000 to 200,000 clones, over 80% of them singletons, with over 10% in the top ten. The sequenced material came from PBMCs or T cells enriched from blood (not recorded which). All receptors derive from a woman aged 55-69 years who had recovered from COVID-19.

The chain recombines TRBV2 with TRBJ1-2, with TRBD1 matching 8 bases. Germline V gene sequence: CDR1 SNHLY, CDR2 FYNNEI. The CDR3 runs to 14 residues. Germline trimming cut 6 bases from V and 4 bases from J; bases unmatched to any gene: 7. CDR3 bases: TGTGCCAGCAGCGGGGACAGGATCGGCTATGGCTACACCTTC. Translation: CASSGDRIGYGYTF.

In this sample, this clone turned up a few times. The chain links TRBV5-1 to TRBJ2-2, with 7 bases lining up with TRBD1. This CDR3 contains 14 residues. With V trimmed by 0 bases and J by 8 bases, 4 bases remained unmatched. Germline lookup yields CDR1 SGHRS and CDR2 YFSETQ. The CDR3 DNA follows: TGCGCCAGCAGCTTGGAGGGGGCTCGAGGGGAGCTGTTTTTT. Its translation is CASSLEGARGELFF.

In its sample, this clone was seen once. The chain has TRBV6-1 and TRBJ1-4, with a weak D call TRBD1 (5 bases). Trimming removed 2 bases at V and 5 bases at J, with 12 bases between. The CDR3 consists of 15 residues. The germline V gene encodes CDR1 MNHNS and CDR2 SASEGT. CDR3 in DNA: TGTGCCAGCAGTGAATGGGGGGACGGGAATGAAAAACTGTTTTTT. It encodes CASSEWGDGNEKLFF.

This rearrangement joins TRBV7-2 to TRBJ2-7; 9 bases agree with TRBD1. The junction had 3 bases not matched to a gene; V was cut back by 3 bases and J by 3 bases. The CDR3 consists of 14 residues. Germline CDR1 and CDR2: SGHTA and FQGNSA. DNA for the CDR3: TGTGCCAGCAGCTTCTCGGGACAGGGCTACGAGCAGTACTTC. It translates to CASSFSGQGYEQYF.

The CDR3 coding sequence is TGTGCCAGCAGAGATCCGAGGCGGGCTGGTGAAGCTTTCTTT. It specifies CASRDPRRAGEAFF. The chain has TRBV6-5 and TRBJ1-1; no clear D gene. This CDR3 comprises 14 residues. Germline values: CDR1 MNHEY, CDR2 SVGAGI. V was shortened by 6 bases and J by 7 bases, with 18 bases between the two germline ends.

J is TRBJ2-6 and V is TRBV2; no firm D call. V gave up 5 bases and J gave up 2 bases, with 13 bases separating them. This CDR3 comprises 16 residues. Germline CDR1 is SNHLY and CDR2 is FYNNEI. CDR3: CASSTRLVAGANVLTF. The DNA for the CDR3 is TGTGCCAGCAGTACTCGTCTCGTAGCTGGGGCCAACGTCCTGACTTTC.

The chain has TRBV18 and TRBJ2-7, with a weak D call TRBD2 (5 bases). Germline V gene sequence: CDR1 KGHSH, CDR2 LQKENI. The CDR3 length is 13 residues. V dropped 2 bases and J dropped 2 bases, with 7 bases sitting between them. CDR3 bases: TGTGCCAGCTCACCAAGCGGAACCTACGAGCAGTACTTC. Its protein product is CASSPSGTYEQYF.

The chain combines TRBV2 with TRBJ2-5; TRBD1 aligns across 8 bases. The J segment lost 2 bases and the V segment lost 3 bases, leaving 2 bases of the junction unmatched. The CDR3 has 14 amino acids. In germline, CDR1 is SNHLY, CDR2 FYNNEI. The CDR3 region is CASSEDRVQETQYF. CDR3 sequence (DNA): TGTGCCAGCAGTGAGGACAGGGTGCAAGAGACCCAGTACTTC.

The chain couples TRBV7-9 to TRBJ2-2; 7 bases line up with TRBD2. The CDR3 is made up of 17 amino acids. V lost 0 bases to trimming and J lost 0 bases; unmatched junction nucleotides: 4. In germline, CDR1 is SEHNR, CDR2 FQNEAQ (reference sequence). CDR3 amino acids: CASSLAKGLTNTGELFF. The CDR3 DNA is TGTGCCAGCAGCTTAGCGAAGGGACTAACGAACACCGGGGAGCTGTTTTTT.

The V and J genes are TRBV18 and TRBJ1-2, with a weak D call TRBD1 (5 bases). Trimming cost V 8 bases and J 0 bases, with 13 bases left between them. Germline V gene sequence: CDR1 KGHSH, CDR2 LQKENI. The CDR3 is 14 amino acids. CDR3 region: CASLGQRANYGYTF. The CDR3 nucleotides are TGTGCCAGCCTGGGGCAACGGGCTAACTATGGCTACACCTTC.

V gene TRBV5-4 combines with J gene TRBJ2-6; tentative D call: TRBD1 (5 bases). CDR1 and CDR2 from the germline V gene are SGHNT and YYREEE (reference sequence). Trimming shortened V by 4 bases and J by 4 bases, and 12 bases separated the two germline ends. The CDR3 sequence is 15 residues long. The chain's CDR3 is CASSLGQWGANVLTF. The CDR3 DNA follows: TGTGCCAGCAGCCTCGGACAATGGGGGGCCAACGTCCTGACTTTC.

This clone occurred a few times. The V and J genes are TRBV5-1 and TRBJ1-5, with TRBD1 as a possible D gene (5 bases). Trimming pared 4 bases from V and 3 bases from J, leaving 14 bases between. There are 15 residues in the CDR3. CDR1 SGHRS and CDR2 YFSETQ come from the germline V gene. CDR3 sequence: CASSPGGLDNQPQHF. The CDR3 DNA reads as TGCGCCAGCAGCCCCGGGGGGTTGGACAATCAGCCCCAGCATTTT.

This clone was observed at least ten times. The chain couples TRBV19 to TRBJ2-6; D gene unclear. V lost 3 bases to trimming and J lost 6 bases, with 9 bases between them. CDR3 length: 14 residues. CDR1 LNHDA and CDR2 SQIVND come from the germline V gene (reference sequence). CDR3 nucleotides: TGTGCCAGTAGTATGCTTCAGGAGGCCAACGTCCTGACTTTC. Its translation: CASSMLQEANVLTF.

This sequence joins TRBV2 and TRBJ2-1; TRBD2 matches at 12 bases. Germline CDR1 is SNHLY and CDR2 is FYNNEI. This CDR3 spans 13 amino acids. Germline trimming cut 6 bases from V and 9 bases from J; bases unmatched to any gene: 3. CDR3 in amino acids: CASREGLAGEQFF. The CDR3 coding sequence is TGTGCCAGCAGGGAGGGACTAGCGGGTGAGCAGTTCTTC. Full variable domain (outside the CDR3, taken from reference TRBV2 and TRBJ2-1): EPEVTQTPSHQVTQMGQEVILRCVPISNHLYFYWYRQILGQKVEFLVSFYNNEISEKSEIFDDQFSVERPDGSNFTLKIRSTKLEDSAMYFCASREGLAGEQFFGPGTRLTVL.

The chain joins TRBV3-1 (or the pseudogene TRBV3-2) to TRBJ1-5, with D perhaps matching TRBD1 (5 bases). V was trimmed by 0 bases and J by 6 bases, leaving 6 bases between them. The CDR3 consists of 13 residues. Germline V lookup: CDR1 LGHDT, CDR2 YNNKEL (reference sequence). CDR3 region: CASSQDQGQPQHF. In DNA form, the CDR3 reads TGTGCCAGCAGCCAAGACCAGGGTCAGCCCCAGCATTTT.

The CDR3 sequence is CASDRDGGEKLFF. DNA of the CDR3: TGTGCCAGCGACAGGGATGGAGGAGAAAAACTGTTTTTT. The chain uses TRBV2 and TRBJ1-4; 7 nucleotides align to TRBD1. The CDR3 length is 13 residues. V was pared by 8 bases and J by 8 bases, with 8 bases of the junction left unmatched. Germline V CDR1 and CDR2: SNHLY, FYNNEI.

V and J are TRBV3-1 (or the pseudogene TRBV3-2) and TRBJ2-7, with unresolved D. This CDR3 region has 14 residues. Germline V gives CDR1 LGHDT, CDR2 YNNKEL (reference sequence). Deletions cut 3 bases from V and 3 bases from J, with 12 bases between. In DNA form, the CDR3 reads TGTGCCAGCAGCCATCTTAGCAGCCTCTACGAGCAGTACTTC. It specifies CASSHLSSLYEQYF.

This chain links TRBV7-9 with TRBJ2-4; 7 nucleotides line up with TRBD1. The CDR3 consists of 15 residues. Germline values: CDR1 SEHNR, CDR2 FQNEAQ (reference sequence). The trim removed 5 bases at V and 3 bases at J, leaving 7 bases unmatched. The CDR3 reads CASSPQGSHKNIQYF. CDR3 nucleotide sequence: TGTGCCAGCAGCCCACAGGGGAGTCACAAAAACATTCAGTACTTC.

The gene calls are TRBV7-9 and TRBJ1-3; D might be TRBD1 (6 bases). The CDR3 extends over 16 amino acids. V lost 1 base to trimming and J lost 4 bases, with 14 bases between them. CDR1 is SEHNR, CDR2 FQNEAQ, per germline (reference sequence). CDR3 DNA sequence: TGTGCCAGCAGCTTAGGCTACCGGGACATCGGAAACACCATATATTTT. Protein: CASSLGYRDIGNTIYF.

The J gene is TRBJ2-7, the V gene TRBV9; unclear D gene. Germline V gene data show CDR1 as SGDLS and CDR2 as YYNGEE. The CDR3 sequence is 14 residues long. With 2 bases removed from V and 0 bases from J, the gap between germline ends came to 9 bases. The CDR3: CASSVSPTSYEQYF. The CDR3, as DNA: TGTGCCAGCAGCGTTTCACCTACCTCCTACGAGCAGTACTTC.

This clone was seen more than once but under ten times. The J gene is TRBJ1-6, the V gene TRBV28, with D unclear. Germline V gene data show CDR1 as MDHEN and CDR2 as SYDVKM. The CDR3 loop spans 16 amino acids. With 1 base removed from V and 5 bases from J, the gap between germline ends came to 12 bases. The CDR3 loop reads CASSLSGETHNSPLHF. CDR3 nucleotides: TGTGCCAGCAGTTTATCCGGGGAGACCCATAATTCACCCCTCCACTTT.

Worth noting for this clone: In the same sample, other DNA sequences code for this CDR3. The chain employs TRBV5-6 and TRBJ1-2, with 9 bases aligning to TRBD1. The CDR3 extends over 14 amino acids. Losses at the gene ends were 0 bases for V and 7 bases for J; bases not matched to a gene: 4. Germline V gene sequence: CDR1 SGHDT, CDR2 YYEEEE. The CDR3 DNA is TGTGCCAGCAGCTTGGCACAGGGGGCGGGTGGCTACACCTTC. It encodes CASSLAQGAGGYTF.

This clone was recorded a few times. The chain is built from TRBV7-8 and TRBJ2-7; 9 nucleotides match TRBD1. Germline V gene data show CDR1 as SGHVS and CDR2 as FQNEAQ. The CDR3 runs to 14 residues. V was pared by 6 bases and J by 3 bases, with 6 bases of the junction left unmatched. Here the CDR3 DNA reads TGTGCCAGCAGTGCCGGGACAGGGTACTACGAGCAGTACTTC. Protein product: CASSAGTGYYEQYF.